This TCR beta chain was sequenced during a study of shared clonotypes between healthy human individuals. This CDR3 spans 17 amino acids. The V end lost 5 bases, the J end lost 1 base, and 21 bases lay between the germline ends. CDR1 and CDR2 from the germline V gene are SEHNR and FQNEAQ (reference sequence). About this clone itself: Antigen: not known.

Sequencing used immunoSEQ multiplex PCR; TCRdb keeps in-frame clones, though not all of them. The table shows more than 2,000,000 clones, with 90% to 95% occurring only once. Study-wide findings and caveats: It was the non-shared clonotypes that had lower generation probabilities than clonotypes shared by all four donors. Sharing across four donors was highest in naive CD4 (roughly 5%) and lowest in memory CD8 (approximately 0.4%).

Specimen: naive CD4+ T cells sorted from blood. The sample's subset: CD45RA+ positively selected. This chain links TRBV7-9 with TRBJ2-7; TRBD2 is a possible D gene (5 bases). The receptor was isolated from a young man in good health. The DNA of the CDR3 is TGTGCCAGCAGCCTTACGGGCTGGACGGAGGATTCCTACGAGCAGTACTTC. Translating gives CASSLTGWTEDSYEQYF.